One and the same sample provided the 3 T cell receptor beta chains below, sequenced in a study of blood T cell repertoires in COVID-19. Profiling relied on immunoSEQ multiplex PCR, and the TCRdb table lists in-frame clones only, not all of them. The table lists over 400,000 clones, 80% to 90% of them singletons. The specimen sequenced was peripheral blood. Receptors were obtained from a human donor in a cohort sampled during active COVID-19.

V is TRBV5-4 and J is TRBJ2-3; D remains unclear. Germline V lookup: CDR1 SGHNT, CDR2 YYREEE (reference sequence). The CDR3 loop spans 12 amino acids. V shed 3 bases and J shed 2 bases, with 4 bases lying between them. CDR3 in amino acids: CASSSNTDTQYF. CDR3 nucleotide sequence: TGTGCCAGCAGCTCAAACACAGATACGCAGTATTTT.

The chain recombines TRBV6-5 with TRBJ1-4, with 7 bases identical to TRBD1. The CDR3 is 15 amino acids. Germline V gene lookup returns CDR1 MNHEY and CDR2 SVGAGI. Trimming removed 0 bases from V and 7 bases from J; junction bases left unmatched: 5. The CDR3 sequence is CASSYSRQGGEKLFF. In nucleotides, the CDR3 is TGTGCCAGCAGTTACTCGCGGCAGGGGGGTGAAAAACTGTTTTTT.

The genes are TRBV12-3 or TRBV12-4 and TRBJ1-5; D gene unclear. Trimming removed 5 bases at V and 6 bases at J, with 11 bases between. This CDR3 is 13 amino acids long. The CDR3 is CASSLERGQPQHF. The CDR3 DNA is TGTGCCAGCAGTCTAGAACGGGGTCAGCCCCAGCATTTT.